The rows below give T cell receptor beta chains drawn from one sample of a study of blood T cell repertoires in COVID-19. Sequenced by immunoSEQ multiplex PCR; TCRdb stores in-frame clones only, minus some. The sample has around 340,000 clones, roughly 87% seen once. The sample consisted of peripheral blood. The receptors stem from a woman aged 55-75 years with COVID-19, enrolled during active disease. The CDR3 runs from the conserved cysteine through the conserved F or W. The D gene is left open where the match is weak. Size tells how often a clone was seen (once, few, many) or the class of an expanded clone, and some rows leave it out.

abundance	j_gene	v_gene	d_gene	CDR3aa	CDR3nt
-	TRBJ2-7	TRBV18	TRBD1	CASSIGTASYEQYF	TGTGCCAGCTCAATCGGGACAGCCTCCTACGAGCAGTACTTC
-	TRBJ2-7	TRBV5-5	TRBD1	CASSRQGAYEQYF	TGTGCCAGCAGCCGACAGGGGGCCTACGAGCAGTACTTC
-	TRBJ1-1	TRBV28	-	CAGKGRVTEAFF	TGTGCCGGGAAAGGCAGGGTGACTGAAGCTTTCTTT
-	TRBJ1-6	TRBV7-9	-	CASSLGGDGNSPLHF	TGTGCCAGCAGCTTAGGGGGGGACGGTAATTCACCCCTCCACTTT
-	TRBJ2-2	TRBV6-5	-	CASTLRSFETGELFF	TGTGCCAGCACCTTACGATCCTTTGAGACCGGGGAGCTGTTTTTT
-	TRBJ2-1	TRBV5-1	-	CASSLVTRTGQFF	TGCGCCAGCAGCTTGGTGACCCGTACGGGGCAGTTCTTC
-	TRBJ1-6	TRBV30	-	CAWSVLGEAPLHF	TGTGCCTGGAGTGTACTGGGGGAGGCACCCCTCCACTTT
-	TRBJ1-2	TRBV5-1	TRBD1	CASGKGQGEGYTF	TGCGCCAGCGGCAAGGGACAGGGAGAAGGCTACACCTTC
-	TRBJ2-2	TRBV5-1	TRBD1	CASSPQGQGALGELFF	TGCGCCAGCAGCCCCCAGGGACAGGGGGCTCTCGGGGAGCTGTTTTTT
-	TRBJ2-7	TRBV30	TRBD2	CAWSRGTRGEQYF	TGTGCCTGGAGTAGGGGGACTAGGGGCGAGCAGTACTTC
-	TRBJ2-2	TRBV6-5	TRBD2	CASRGSGGRKGLFF	TGTGCCAGCAGGGGAAGCGGGGGCAGAAAGGGGCTGTTTTTT
few	TRBJ1-4	TRBV23-1	TRBD1	CASSQLTTGTNEKLFF	TGCGCCAGCAGTCAATTGACGACAGGGACTAATGAAAAACTGTTTTTT
-	TRBJ2-3	TRBV3-1/TRBV3-2	-	CASSQDGGGPSDTQYF	TGTGCCAGCAGCCAAGATGGGGGGGGGCCATCAGATACGCAGTATTTT
once	TRBJ1-5	TRBV12-3/TRBV12-4	-	CASSYRVNQPQHF	TGTGCCAGCAGTTACAGGGTGAATCAGCCCCAGCATTTT
-	TRBJ2-3	TRBV19	-	CATGETGRTDTQYF	TGTGCCACGGGGGAGACAGGGAGAACAGATACGCAGTATTTT
-	TRBJ2-2	TRBV11-2	TRBD2	CASSRLAGGPGELFF	TGTGCCAGCAGCCGGCTAGCGGGGGGGCCCGGGGAGCTGTTTTTT
-	TRBJ2-7	TRBV7-8	-	CASSRRVGAGDAPYEQYF	TGTGCCAGCAGCCGGAGGGTGGGGGCAGGGGATGCCCCCTACGAGCAGTACTTC
-	TRBJ2-7	TRBV2	TRBD2	CASSGLAGGEQYF	TGTGCCAGCAGTGGACTAGCGGGAGGTGAGCAGTACTTC
-	TRBJ2-7	TRBV10-3	TRBD2	CAIRESSGGSYEQYF	TGTGCCATCCGGGAATCTAGCGGGGGCTCCTACGAGCAGTACTTC
once	TRBJ1-5	TRBV14	-	CASSQEGGPQHF	TGTGCCAGCAGCCAAGAAGGCGGGCCCCAGCATTTT
once	TRBJ2-5	TRBV30	TRBD2	CAWSVPLTSGETQYF	TGTGCCTGGAGTGTACCCCTCACTAGCGGGGAGACCCAGTACTTC
once	TRBJ2-7	TRBV27	TRBD1	CASQGRGHEQYF	TGTGCCAGCCAAGGCAGGGGGCACGAGCAGTACTTC
-	TRBJ2-7	TRBV10-2	TRBD2	CASTHPREAGRPSSYEQYF	TGCGCCAGCACCCACCCACGGGAGGCAGGGCGTCCTAGCTCCTACGAGCAGTACTTC
-	TRBJ2-7	TRBV7-3	-	CASSLTRQGDEQYF	TGTGCCAGCAGCTTAACTAGGCAGGGTGACGAGCAGTACTTC
-	TRBJ1-5	TRBV9	-	CASSGRQERVGTGINQPQHF	TGTGCCAGCAGCGGACGTCAGGAAAGGGTGGGGACTGGTATCAATCAGCCCCAGCATTTT
-	TRBJ2-5	TRBV5-6	TRBD1	CASSLYQGARLYETQYF	TGTGCCAGCAGCTTGTACCAGGGGGCGCGGTTGTATGAGACCCAGTACTTC
-	TRBJ2-7	TRBV6-5	TRBD2	CATLSGSSYEQYF	TGTGCCACCCTAAGCGGGAGCTCCTACGAGCAGTACTTC
-	TRBJ2-2	TRBV5-4	-	CASSFNRVTGELFF	TGTGCCAGCAGCTTTAACAGGGTCACCGGGGAGCTGTTTTTT
-	TRBJ1-4	TRBV6-5	-	CASSPSTGHHEKLFF	TGTGCCAGCAGCCCCTCGACAGGCCATCATGAAAAACTGTTTTTT
-	TRBJ1-1	TRBV18	-	CASSPPGTQNTEAFF	TGTGCCAGCTCACCTCCCGGGACACAGAACACTGAAGCTTTCTTT
-	TRBJ2-1	TRBV28	-	CASSFGRSYNEQFF	TGTGCCAGCAGTTTCGGCAGGTCCTACAATGAGCAGTTCTTC
-	TRBJ1-1	TRBV27	-	CASSNNRGTEAFF	TGTGCCAGCAGCAACAATAGGGGCACTGAAGCTTTCTTT
few	TRBJ1-5	TRBV19	-	CASKSGTLNQPQHF	TGTGCCAGTAAATCCGGGACACTCAATCAGCCCCAGCATTTT
once	TRBJ1-1	TRBV2	TRBD1	CASRQGSMNTEAFF	TGTGCCAGCCGACAGGGATCCATGAACACTGAAGCTTTCTTT
few	TRBJ1-1	TRBV7-9	TRBD1	CASSGVYRGTPRAFF	TGTGCCAGCAGCGGCGTCTACAGGGGGACCCCCCGAGCGTTCTTT
-	TRBJ1-2	TRBV5-6	-	CASSLGGDEGYTF	TGTGCCAGCAGCTTGGGGGGCGATGAGGGCTACACCTTC
-	TRBJ1-2	TRBV15	TRBD1	CATSRATGGTYGYTF	TGTGCCACCAGCAGAGCGACAGGGGGCACCTATGGCTACACCTTC
-	TRBJ2-3	TRBV4-2	-	CASSQVGAGTDTQYF	TGTGCCAGCAGCCAAGTTGGGGCGGGCACAGATACGCAGTATTTT
-	TRBJ1-2	TRBV19	-	CASSITTAWGLYGYTF	TGTGCCAGTAGTATTACGACAGCGTGGGGGCTCTATGGCTACACCTTC
-	TRBJ1-2	TRBV27	-	CASSPLGGTNHGYTF	TGTGCCAGCAGTCCGTTAGGGGGTACTAACCATGGCTACACCTTC
few	TRBJ1-1	TRBV4-1	-	CASSQDRGRAKNTEAFF	TGCGCCAGCAGCCAAGATCGTGGCAGGGCAAAGAACACTGAAGCTTTCTTT
-	TRBJ2-7	TRBV19	-	CASSIGLGQISYEQYF	TGTGCCAGTAGTATAGGATTAGGACAGATCTCCTACGAGCAGTACTTC
-	TRBJ1-1	TRBV13	TRBD1	CASSLEGWVSRGPEPEAFF	TGTGCCAGCAGCTTAGAAGGTTGGGTCAGTAGGGGGCCGGAGCCTGAAGCTTTCTTT
-	TRBJ1-6	TRBV9	TRBD1	CASSVAHHRGSDSPLHF	TGTGCCAGCAGCGTAGCCCACCACAGGGGGTCAGACTCACCCCTCCACTTT
-	TRBJ1-6	TRBV2	TRBD1	CASRGQGPASPLHF	TGTGCCAGCAGAGGACAGGGGCCGGCTTCACCCCTCCACTTT
-	TRBJ1-1	TRBV5-5	-	CASSELDSHNEAFF	TGTGCCAGCAGCGAGCTCGACAGCCACAATGAAGCTTTCTTT
-	TRBJ1-1	TRBV19	-	CASRPSAGNTEAFF	TGTGCCAGTAGGCCCTCCGCGGGGAACACTGAAGCTTTCTTT
few	TRBJ2-7	TRBV4-1	TRBD1	CASSQEGQAFHEQYF	TGCGCCAGCAGCCAAGAGGGACAGGCCTTTCACGAGCAGTACTTC
-	TRBJ2-2	TRBV9	TRBD2	CASSRTSGINTGELFF	TGTGCCAGCAGCCGGACTAGCGGGATTAACACCGGGGAGCTGTTTTTT